Listed here are 29 T cell receptor beta chains from one sample, sequenced in a study of blood T cell repertoires in COVID-19 (dated by TCRdb to about 2020). The protocol used for the library was the immunoSEQ multiplex PCR assay. Imported from immuneACCESS, the table was reduced by TCRdb to in-frame sequences with V and J called. These copies leave out some clones; in studies compared against another copy, an unresolved V gene accounts for under half, and the cause of the remainder is not known. In this sample the table shows about 63,000 clones, about 80% of which occur a single time. The ten top clones hold about 32% of the sample. Sequences were obtained from peripheral blood. The receptors originated from a human donor in a cohort sampled during active COVID-19.

Worth noting for this clone: This same CDR3 is encoded by further DNA sequences in the sample. This chain joins TRBV5-8 and TRBJ1-2; tentatively, D is TRBD1 (5 bases). The CDR3 loop spans 14 amino acids. Germline loops: CDR1 SGHTS, CDR2 YDEGEE. The germline V and J ends were trimmed by 3 bases and 6 bases, with 15 bases remaining between them. The CDR3 spells CASSSRTTLNGYTF. Written as DNA, the CDR3 is TGTGCCAGCAGCTCCAGGACAACCCTCAATGGCTACACCTTC.

The V and J genes are TRBV6-6 and TRBJ2-3; 15 nucleotides align to TRBD2. Germline V gives CDR1 MNHNY, CDR2 SVGAGI (reference sequence). The trim removed 5 bases at V and 6 bases at J, leaving 6 bases unmatched. The CDR3 is 16 amino acids. CDR3 sequence: CASSRSGTSGRDTQYF. The CDR3 coding sequence is TGTGCCAGCAGTCGCTCCGGGACTAGCGGGAGGGATACGCAGTATTTT.

J is TRBJ2-1 and V is TRBV5-1; 11 bases are shared with TRBD1. This CDR3 spans 15 amino acids. Germline CDR1 reads SGHRS; CDR2 reads YFSETQ. Trimming cost V 3 bases and J 7 bases; bases outside gene matches: 6. Here the CDR3 DNA reads TGCGCCAGCAGCTCCGGACAGGGGGCGCGGAATGAGCAGTTCTTC. Protein sequence: CASSSGQGARNEQFF.

The chain combines TRBV30 with TRBJ1-2; TRBD1 matches 8 bases. This CDR3 spans 14 amino acids. The V segment lost 3 bases and the J segment 4 bases; nucleotides outside the gene matches: 7. The germline CDR1 and CDR2 sequences are GTSNPN and SVGIG (reference sequence). The CDR3, as DNA: TGTGCCTGGAGCCAGGACAGGGTCTTCTATGGCTACACCTTC. Protein: CAWSQDRVFYGYTF.

This clone was observed many times. This chain connects TRBV6-5 to TRBJ2-7; TRBD1 might be the D (5 bases). CDR1 is MNHEY and CDR2 is SVGAGI in the germline V gene. The V end was cut by 7 bases, the J end by 3 bases, with 13 bases between. This CDR3 spans 13 amino acids. CDR3 in amino acids: CASTAGQGYEQYF. The CDR3 bases are TGTGCCAGCACCGCAGGTCAGGGCTACGAGCAGTACTTC.

The V and J genes are TRBV4-2 and TRBJ2-4, with D perhaps TRBD2 (6 bases). This CDR3 is 16 amino acids long. The germline V and J ends were trimmed by 1 base and 8 bases, with 18 bases remaining between them. CDR1 is LGHNA and CDR2 is YNFKEQ in the germline V gene. The CDR3 region is CASSQGETGAWYIQYF. CDR3 nucleotide sequence: TGTGCCAGCAGCCAAGGGGAAACGGGAGCGTGGTACATTCAGTACTTC.

This clone was recorded once. This rearrangement joins TRBV4-2 to TRBJ2-3, with 7 positions matching TRBD2. The CDR3 loop spans 20 amino acids. J was trimmed by 9 bases and V by 1 base; bases with no gene match: 25. Germline CDR1 and CDR2: LGHNA and YNFKEQ. This CDR3 is CASSQVHQRRTSAGTGTQYF. The CDR3 DNA follows: TGTGCCAGCAGCCAAGTGCACCAGCGAAGAACTAGCGCCGGGACCGGGACGCAGTATTTT.

This clone showed up just once. The chain joins TRBV6-4 to TRBJ2-3; 10 positions agree with TRBD2. This CDR3 region has 16 residues. V lost 2 bases to trimming and J lost 5 bases; unmatched junction nucleotides: 7. Germline CDR1 MRHNA, CDR2 SNTAGT. The CDR3: CASSDQAGGPEDTQYF. CDR3 coding DNA: TGTGCCAGCAGTGACCAAGCGGGAGGGCCAGAAGATACGCAGTATTTT.

This chain uses TRBV14 with TRBJ2-7; D perhaps matches TRBD2 (5 bases). V was cut by 2 bases and J by 6 bases, with 11 bases left in between. Germline V gene sequence: CDR1 SGHDN, CDR2 FVKESK. The CDR3 is made up of 13 amino acids. DNA for the CDR3: TGTGCCAGCAGCCAAAGTCGAGGAGGCGAGCAGTACTTC. Its translation is CASSQSRGGEQYF. The variable domain in full, completed from reference TRBV14 and TRBJ2-7, reads EAGVTQFPSHSVIEKGQTVTLRCDPISGHDNLYWYRRVMGKEIKFLLHFVKESKQDESGMPNNRFLAERTGGTYSTLKVQPAELEDSGVYFCASSQSRGGEQYFGPGTRLTVT.

The chain links TRBV5-1 to TRBJ1-2; 7 bases are a match to TRBD1. CDR3 size: 15 residues. The trim removed 4 bases at V and 5 bases at J, leaving 11 bases unmatched. CDR1 SGHRS and CDR2 YFSETQ come from the germline V gene. In nucleotides, the CDR3 is TGCGCCAGCAGCGGAGGGACAGTTCTTGGATATGGCTACACCTTC. Amino acids: CASSGGTVLGYGYTF.

This clone was detected only a few times. The chain is built from TRBV2 and TRBJ2-1, with 8 bases aligning to TRBD2. Germline V gene data show CDR1 as SNHLY and CDR2 as FYNNEI. This CDR3 has 14 amino acids. Losses at the gene ends were 1 base for V and 7 bases for J; bases not matched to a gene: 3. The CDR3 sequence is CASSEGTSKNEQFF. DNA for the CDR3: TGTGCCAGCAGTGAAGGGACTAGCAAGAATGAGCAGTTCTTC.

The chain has TRBV19 and TRBJ2-1; 10 nucleotides match TRBD2. CDR1 LNHDA and CDR2 SQIVND come from the germline V gene (reference sequence). The CDR3 extends over 14 amino acids. With 3 bases clipped from V and 9 bases from J, the junction kept 5 bases outside the gene matches. CDR3 protein: CASSIASGRVEQFF. The CDR3, as DNA: TGTGCCAGTAGTATCGCCAGCGGGAGGGTTGAGCAGTTCTTC.

The chain couples TRBV7-8 to TRBJ1-1; D not resolved. Between the trimmed V and J ends, which lost 0 bases and 1 base, there was a span of 6 bases. This CDR3 has 14 residues. Germline CDR1 is SGHVS and CDR2 is FQNEAQ. The CDR3 spells CASSLAGKNTEAFF. The CDR3 DNA follows: TGTGCCAGCAGCTTAGCCGGGAAGAACACTGAAGCTTTCTTT.

The rearrangement links TRBV19 to TRBJ2-7; D gene ambiguous. This CDR3 is 16 amino acids long. The germline V and J ends were trimmed by 3 bases and 0 bases, with 15 bases remaining between them. Germline V gives CDR1 LNHDA, CDR2 SQIVND (reference sequence). The CDR3: CASSIRGVGVSYEQYF. CDR3 DNA: TGTGCCAGTAGTATTCGCGGTGTCGGAGTCTCCTACGAGCAGTACTTC.

The CDR3 region has the DNA TGTGCCAGCAGTGCGGACTACCCGGCTCGCTCTGGGGCCAACGTCCTGACTTTC. Translating it yields CASSADYPARSGANVLTF. V and J are TRBV6-1 and TRBJ2-6; maybe TRBD2 (6 bases). Germline V CDR1 and CDR2: MNHNS, SASEGT. With 4 bases removed from V and 0 bases from J, the gap between germline ends came to 16 bases. There are 18 residues in the CDR3.

Notes on this clone: An end of the junction does not agree with germline; a read error may underlie this. V is TRBV29-1 and J is TRBJ2-7, with TRBD1 matching 7 bases. Germline V lookup: CDR1 SQVTM, CDR2 ANQGSEA. The CDR3 extends over 12 amino acids. CDR3 coding DNA: TGCAGCGTGGAAGGGGGCTCAGAGGAGCAGTACTTC. Protein: CSVEGGSEEQYF.

This clone was recorded once. The chain joins TRBV9 to TRBJ2-2; 10 bases map to TRBD1. After removal of 4 bases from V and 2 bases from J, the junction contained 5 bases not matched to a gene. The CDR3 runs to 16 residues. CDR1 SGDLS and CDR2 YYNGEE come from the germline V gene. DNA of the CDR3: TGTGCCAGCAGCAAGACAGGGGGCCAAAACACCGGGGAGCTGTTTTTT. Its protein product is CASSKTGGQNTGELFF. Filled out from reference TRBV9 and TRBJ2-2, the complete variable domain reads DSGVTQTPKHLITATGQRVTLRCSPRSGDLSVYWYQQSLDQGLQFLIQYYNGEERAKGNILERFSAQQFPDLHSELNLSSLELGDSALYFCASSKTGGQNTGELFFGEGSRLTVL.

The genes are TRBV6-5 and TRBJ1-3, with D unresolved. The germline gives CDR1 MNHEY, CDR2 SVGAGI. This CDR3 is built from 15 residues. V was clipped by 4 bases and J by 0 bases, with 10 bases between them. This chain's CDR3 is CASSLGSFSGNTIYF. The CDR3, as DNA: TGTGCCAGCAGTTTGGGCAGTTTCTCTGGAAACACCATATATTTT.

Only a few counts were recorded for this clone. The chain couples TRBV15 to TRBJ1-5, with D uncertain. The CDR3 runs to 15 residues. Germline CDR1 is LNHNV and CDR2 is YYDKDF (reference sequence). V lost 1 base and J lost 2, with 9 bases in between. DNA for the CDR3: TGTGCCACCAGCAGAGGAACCCAGGGCAATCAGCCCCAGCATTTT. Translation: CATSRGTQGNQPQHF.

As concerns this clone: The sample has other DNA sequences that encode this CDR3 too. V and J are TRBV18 and TRBJ1-1; 9 nucleotides match TRBD1. The CDR3 extends over 14 amino acids. Looked up from germline, CDR1 is KGHSH and CDR2 is LQKENI. Unmatched junction bases numbered 4, after V lost 3 bases and J lost 5 bases. DNA for the CDR3: TGTGCCAGCTCACCTGGGACAGGGAGGACTGAAGCTTTCTTT. Its protein product is CASSPGTGRTEAFF.

The chain joins TRBV7-8 to TRBJ1-1; D possibly corresponds to TRBD1 (5 bases). The CDR3 covers 15 residues. V dropped 2 bases and J dropped 4 bases, with 14 bases sitting between them. Germline loops: CDR1 SGHVS, CDR2 FQNEAQ. The CDR3 sequence is CASSLNQGRVTEAFF. The CDR3 DNA sequence: TGTGCCAGCAGCTTAAATCAGGGCAGGGTCACTGAAGCTTTCTTT.

The chain uses TRBV11-2 and TRBJ2-2; no reliable D call. CDR3 size: 14 residues. Germline CDR1 is SGHAT and CDR2 is FQNNGV. Trimming took 2 bases from V and 1 from J, leaving 5 bases between them. CDR3 region: CASSLWQNTGELFF. The CDR3 bases are TGTGCCAGCAGCTTATGGCAGAACACCGGGGAGCTGTTTTTT.

Concerning this clone: One end of the junction does not line up with germline, which may come from a read error. CDR3 sequence: CSVEGGQIPYYGYTF. The CDR3 coding sequence is TGCAGCGTCGAAGGGGGACAGATTCCTTACTATGGCTACACCTTC. This chain joins TRBV29-1 and TRBJ1-2, with 7 bases matching TRBD1. The CDR3 sequence is 15 residues long. The germline V gene has CDR1 SQVTM and CDR2 ANQGSEA.

This clone was counted a few times. This chain uses TRBV30 with TRBJ2-2, with 7 bases that match TRBD2. Germline V lookup: CDR1 GTSNPN, CDR2 SVGIG (reference sequence). This CDR3 is built from 14 residues. J lost 2 bases, V lost 8 bases, and 8 bases had no gene match. The CDR3 is CALLAGVNTGELFF. The CDR3 DNA is TGTGCCCTCTTGGCGGGAGTCAACACCGGGGAGCTGTTTTTT.

This chain joins TRBV7-6 and TRBJ1-1; D ambiguous. The CDR3 covers 15 residues. CDR1 and CDR2 (germline): SGHVS, FNYEAQ. V lost 5 bases and J lost 2, with 15 bases in between. This CDR3 reads CASSPRGGSNTEAFF. As DNA, the CDR3 is TGTGCCAGCAGCCCCCGGGGTGGGAGTAACACTGAAGCTTTCTTT.

This chain uses TRBV3-1 (or the pseudogene TRBV3-2) with TRBJ2-4; 7 positions match TRBD2. The CDR3 runs 15 residues. With V trimmed by 0 bases and J by 6 bases, 5 bases remained unmatched. CDR1 and CDR2 from the germline V gene are LGHDT and YNNKEL (reference sequence). The CDR3 spells CASSQDAGVVNIQYF. In DNA form, the CDR3 reads TGTGCCAGCAGCCAAGATGCGGGAGTGGTAAACATTCAGTACTTC.

This rearrangement joins TRBV5-1 to TRBJ1-1; D ambiguous. Trimming shortened V by 0 bases and J by 2 bases, and 8 bases separated the two germline ends. The CDR3 has 14 amino acids. Per germline, CDR1 SGHRS and CDR2 YFSETQ. The CDR3 nucleotides are TGCGCCAGCAGCTTGGCCGGGAGTAACACTGAAGCTTTCTTT. Its translation: CASSLAGSNTEAFF.

The chain couples TRBV4-2 to TRBJ2-7; 9 positions match TRBD2. CDR1 and CDR2 (germline): LGHNA, YNFKEQ. The CDR3 totals 17 residues. Trimming at V came to 2 bases and at J to 5 bases, leaving 13 bases not matched to a gene. The CDR3 bases are TGTGCCAGCAGCCAAAGTTCTGCGGGAGGGCCCCTAAACGAGCAGTACTTC. Residues: CASSQSSAGGPLNEQYF.

About this clone: This same CDR3 is encoded by further DNA sequences in the sample. V is TRBV7-9 and J is TRBJ2-7; 12 bases line up with TRBD2. Germline loops: CDR1 SEHNR, CDR2 FQNEAQ (reference sequence). CDR3 length equals 16 residues. With 0 bases clipped from V and 2 bases from J, the junction kept 2 bases outside the gene matches. The CDR3 is CASSLARTSGAYEQYF. The CDR3 DNA is TGTGCCAGCAGCTTAGCGCGGACTAGCGGGGCCTACGAGCAGTACTTC.